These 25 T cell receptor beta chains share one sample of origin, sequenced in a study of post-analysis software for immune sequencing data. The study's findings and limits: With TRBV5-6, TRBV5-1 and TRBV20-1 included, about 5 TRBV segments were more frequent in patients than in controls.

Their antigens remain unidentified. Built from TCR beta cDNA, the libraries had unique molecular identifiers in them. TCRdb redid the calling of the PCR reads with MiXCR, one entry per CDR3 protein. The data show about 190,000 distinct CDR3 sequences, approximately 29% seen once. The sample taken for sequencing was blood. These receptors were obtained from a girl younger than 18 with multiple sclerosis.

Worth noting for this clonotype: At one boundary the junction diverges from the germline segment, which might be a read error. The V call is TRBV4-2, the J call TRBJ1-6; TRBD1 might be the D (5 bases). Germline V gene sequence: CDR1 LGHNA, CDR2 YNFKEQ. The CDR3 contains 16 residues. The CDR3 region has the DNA TGTGTCAGCAGCCAAGATCAATCCGGGGGGGATTCACCCCTCCACTTT. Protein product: CVSSQDQSGGDSPLHF.

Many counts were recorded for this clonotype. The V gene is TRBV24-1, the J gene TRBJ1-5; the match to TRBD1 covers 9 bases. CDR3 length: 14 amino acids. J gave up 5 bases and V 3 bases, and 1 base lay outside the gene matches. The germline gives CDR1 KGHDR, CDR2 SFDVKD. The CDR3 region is CATSDGQGYQPQHF. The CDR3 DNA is TGTGCCACCAGTGATGGACAGGGGTATCAGCCCCAGCATTTT.

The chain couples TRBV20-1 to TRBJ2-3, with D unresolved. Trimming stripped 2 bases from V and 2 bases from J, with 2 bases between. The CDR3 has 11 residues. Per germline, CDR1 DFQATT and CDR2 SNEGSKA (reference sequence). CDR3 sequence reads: CSARFTDTQYF. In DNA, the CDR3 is TGCAGTGCTAGATTCACAGATACGCAGTATTTT.

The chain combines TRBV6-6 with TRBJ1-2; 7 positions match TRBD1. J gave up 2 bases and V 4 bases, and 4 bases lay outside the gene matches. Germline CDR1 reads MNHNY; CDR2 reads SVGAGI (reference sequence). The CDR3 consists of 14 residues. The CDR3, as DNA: TGTGCCAGCAGTTTCCCACAGGGGAACTATGGCTACACCTTC. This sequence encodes CASSFPQGNYGYTF.

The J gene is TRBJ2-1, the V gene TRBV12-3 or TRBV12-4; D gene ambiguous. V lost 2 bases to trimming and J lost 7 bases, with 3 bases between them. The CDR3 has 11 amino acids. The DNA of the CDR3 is TGTGCCAGCAGTTTAAGTAATGAGCAGTTCTTC. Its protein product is CASSLSNEQFF.

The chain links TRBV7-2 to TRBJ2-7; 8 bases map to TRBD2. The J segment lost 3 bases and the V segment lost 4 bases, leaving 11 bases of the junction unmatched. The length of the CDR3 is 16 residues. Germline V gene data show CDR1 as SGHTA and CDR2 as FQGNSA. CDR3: CASSSMSGSPLYEQYF. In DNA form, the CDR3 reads TGTGCCAGCAGCTCTATGAGCGGGAGTCCCCTCTACGAGCAGTACTTC.

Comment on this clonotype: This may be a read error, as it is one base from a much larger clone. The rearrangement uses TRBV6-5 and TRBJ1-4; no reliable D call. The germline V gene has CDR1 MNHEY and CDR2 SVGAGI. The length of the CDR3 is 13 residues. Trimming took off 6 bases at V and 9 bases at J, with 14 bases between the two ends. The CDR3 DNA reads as TGTGCCAGCAGCCGGAAGAGAAATAAAAAACTGTTTTTT. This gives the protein CASSRKRNKKLFF.

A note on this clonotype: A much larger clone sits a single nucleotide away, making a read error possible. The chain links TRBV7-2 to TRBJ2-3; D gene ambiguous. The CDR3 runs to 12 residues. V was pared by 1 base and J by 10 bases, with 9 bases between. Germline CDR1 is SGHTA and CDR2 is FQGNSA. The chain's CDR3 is CASSLGSYAQYF. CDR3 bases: TGTGCCAGCAGCTTAGGGAGTTATGCGCAGTATTTT.

CDR3 coding DNA: TGTGCCAGTAGTCCCCGGACCTTTGAAGCTTTCTTT. It encodes CASSPRTFEAFF. The genes are TRBV19 and TRBJ1-1; D unresolved. Trimming cost V 5 bases and J 7 bases, with 11 bases left between them. The length of the CDR3 is 12 residues. CDR1 and CDR2 from the germline V gene are LNHDA and SQIVND (reference sequence).

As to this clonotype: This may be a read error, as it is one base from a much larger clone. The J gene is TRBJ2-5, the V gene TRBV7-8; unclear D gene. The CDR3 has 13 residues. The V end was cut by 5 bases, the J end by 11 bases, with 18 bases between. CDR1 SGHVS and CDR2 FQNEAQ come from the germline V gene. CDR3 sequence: CASSPSPRNEQYF. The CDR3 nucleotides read TGTGCCAGCAGCCCCTCGCCACGTAATGAGCAGTACTTC. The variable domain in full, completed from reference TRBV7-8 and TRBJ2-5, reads GAGVSQSPRYKVAKRGQDVALRCDPISGHVSLFWYQQALGQGPEFLTYFQNEAQLDKSGLPSDRFFAERPEGSVSTLKIQRTQQEDSAVYLCASSPSPRNEQYFGPGTRLLVL.

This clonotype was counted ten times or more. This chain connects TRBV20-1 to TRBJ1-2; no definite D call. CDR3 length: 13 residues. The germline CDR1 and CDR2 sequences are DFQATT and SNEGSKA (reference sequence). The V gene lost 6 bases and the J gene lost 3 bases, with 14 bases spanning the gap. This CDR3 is CSAVAGRHYGYTF. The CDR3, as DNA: TGCAGTGCGGTGGCAGGTCGTCACTATGGCTACACCTTC.

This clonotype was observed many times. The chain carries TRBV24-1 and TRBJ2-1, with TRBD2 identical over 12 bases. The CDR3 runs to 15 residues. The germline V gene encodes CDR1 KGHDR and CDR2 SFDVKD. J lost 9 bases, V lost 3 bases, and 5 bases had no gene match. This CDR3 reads CATSDRLAGVREQFF. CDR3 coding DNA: TGTGCCACCAGTGATCGACTAGCGGGAGTTCGTGAGCAGTTCTTC.

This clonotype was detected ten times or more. The CDR3 protein is CASTEGVGGYGYTF. The CDR3 DNA follows: TGTGCCAGCACCGAAGGAGTGGGGGGCTATGGCTACACCTTC. J is TRBJ1-2 and V is TRBV6-1; TRBD1 might be the D (5 bases). Trimming pared 7 bases from V and 4 bases from J, leaving 16 bases between. Looked up from germline, CDR1 is MNHNS and CDR2 is SASEGT. The CDR3 extends over 14 amino acids.

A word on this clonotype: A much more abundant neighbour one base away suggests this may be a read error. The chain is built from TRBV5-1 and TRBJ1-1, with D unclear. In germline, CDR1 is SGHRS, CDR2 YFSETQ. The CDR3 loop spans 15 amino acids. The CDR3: CASGFVRAQNTEAFF. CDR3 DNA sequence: TGCGCCAGCGGCTTCGTCCGGGCCCAGAACACTGAAGCTTTCTTT.

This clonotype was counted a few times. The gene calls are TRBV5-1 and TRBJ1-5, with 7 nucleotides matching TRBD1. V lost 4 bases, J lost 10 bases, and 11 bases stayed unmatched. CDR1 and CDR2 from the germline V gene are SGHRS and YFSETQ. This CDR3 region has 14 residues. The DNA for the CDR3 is TGCGCCAGCAGCCCCGGGGAGGGGGCGCACCCCCAGCATTTT. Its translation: CASSPGEGAHPQHF.

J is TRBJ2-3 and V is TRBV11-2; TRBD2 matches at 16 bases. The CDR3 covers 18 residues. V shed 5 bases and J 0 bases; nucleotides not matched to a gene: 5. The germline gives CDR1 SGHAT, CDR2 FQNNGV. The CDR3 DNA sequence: TGTGCCAGCAGCCCTGGGACTAGCGGGAGGGGAAGCACAGATACGCAGTATTTT. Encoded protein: CASSPGTSGRGSTDTQYF.

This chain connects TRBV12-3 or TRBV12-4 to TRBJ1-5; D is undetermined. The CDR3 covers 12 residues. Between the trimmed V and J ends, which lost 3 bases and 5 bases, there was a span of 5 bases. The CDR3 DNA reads TGTGCCAGCAGTTTTTGGGATCAGCCCCAGCATTTT. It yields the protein CASSFWDQPQHF.

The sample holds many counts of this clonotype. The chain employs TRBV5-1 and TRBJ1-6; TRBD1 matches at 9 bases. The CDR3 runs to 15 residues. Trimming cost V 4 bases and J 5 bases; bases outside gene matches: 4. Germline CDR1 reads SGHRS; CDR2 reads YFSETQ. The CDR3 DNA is TGCGCCAGCAGCACCGACAGGGGGGATAATTCACCCCTCCACTTT. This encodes CASSTDRGDNSPLHF.

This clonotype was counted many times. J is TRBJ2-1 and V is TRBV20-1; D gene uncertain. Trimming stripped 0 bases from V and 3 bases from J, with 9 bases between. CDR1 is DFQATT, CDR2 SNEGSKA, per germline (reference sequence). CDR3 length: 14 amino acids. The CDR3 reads CSARDRQYYNEQFF. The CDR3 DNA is TGCAGTGCTAGAGATCGGCAGTACTACAATGAGCAGTTCTTC.

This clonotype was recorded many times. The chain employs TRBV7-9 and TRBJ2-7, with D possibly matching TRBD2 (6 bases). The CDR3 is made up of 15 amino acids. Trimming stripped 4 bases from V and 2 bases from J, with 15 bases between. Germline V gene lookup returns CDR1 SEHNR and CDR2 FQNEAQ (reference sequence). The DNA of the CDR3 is TGTGCCAGCAGCTGGGAAGCTAGCGTACCCTACGAGCAGTACTTC. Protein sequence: CASSWEASVPYEQYF.

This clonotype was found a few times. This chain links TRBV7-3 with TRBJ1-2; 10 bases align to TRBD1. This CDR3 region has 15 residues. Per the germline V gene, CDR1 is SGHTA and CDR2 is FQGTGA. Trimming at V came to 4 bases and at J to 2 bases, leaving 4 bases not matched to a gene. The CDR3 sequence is CASSSRGQGNYGYTF. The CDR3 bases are TGTGCCAGCAGCTCTCGGGGACAGGGGAACTATGGCTACACCTTC.

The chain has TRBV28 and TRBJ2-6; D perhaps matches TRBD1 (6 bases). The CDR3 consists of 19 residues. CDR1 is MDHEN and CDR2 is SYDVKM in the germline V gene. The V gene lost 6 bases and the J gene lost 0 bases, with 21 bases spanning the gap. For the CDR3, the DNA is TGTGCCAGCAGGGGGGCCTGGCCCAAGAACCTCTCTGGGGCCAACGTCCTGACTTTC. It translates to CASRGAWPKNLSGANVLTF. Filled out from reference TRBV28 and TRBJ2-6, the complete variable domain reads DVKVTQSSRYLVKRTGEKVFLECVQDMDHENMFWYRQDPGLGLRLIYFSYDVKMKEKGDIPEGYSVSREKKERFSLILESASTNQTSMYLCASRGAWPKNLSGANVLTFGAGSRLTVL.

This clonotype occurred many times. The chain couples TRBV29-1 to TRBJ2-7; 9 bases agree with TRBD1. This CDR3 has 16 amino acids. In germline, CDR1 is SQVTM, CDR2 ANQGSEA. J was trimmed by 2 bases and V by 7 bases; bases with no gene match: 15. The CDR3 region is CSARLSKDRGAYEQYF. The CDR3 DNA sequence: TGCAGCGCCCGACTGTCAAAGGACAGGGGAGCCTACGAGCAGTACTTC.

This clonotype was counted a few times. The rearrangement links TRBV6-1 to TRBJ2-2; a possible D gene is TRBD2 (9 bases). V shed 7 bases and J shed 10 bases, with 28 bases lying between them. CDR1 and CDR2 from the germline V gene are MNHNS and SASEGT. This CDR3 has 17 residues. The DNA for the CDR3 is TGTGCCAGCACCGGACAGGGCCTGACTAGCGGATTGGTGGAGCTGTTTTTT. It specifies CASTGQGLTSGLVELFF.

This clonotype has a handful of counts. CDR3 bases: TGTGCCAGCAGTAACAGGCTCGAGCAGTACTTC. It is translated as CASSNRLEQYF. The chain uses TRBV12-3 or TRBV12-4 and TRBJ2-7, with D possibly TRBD1 on 5 matching bases. The CDR3 is made up of 11 amino acids. With 5 bases removed from V and 6 bases from J, the gap between germline ends came to 8 bases.